The rows below give T cell receptor beta chains drawn from one sample of a study of cytomegalovirus exposure and HLA in healthy donors. Here immunoSEQ multiplex PCR was the method, and the copy in TCRdb shows in-frame clones only, minus some. The sample shows about 72,000 clones, approximately 82% of them seen only once. Input material: PBMCs. These receptors came from a man younger than 30 in good health and CMV-seronegative. Each CDR3 is given with its conserved first and last residue. Fields, in order: D gene, J gene, V gene, clone size, CDR3 protein, CDR3 DNA. D genes are given only for firm matches. For some rows the clone size is stated as once, few or many, or as a class when expanded; others skip it.

d_gene: TRBD1; j_gene: TRBJ1-1; v_gene: TRBV10-2; abundance: -; CDR3aa: CASSALTGSTMNTEAFF; CDR3nt: TGCGCCAGCAGTGCCCTGACAGGGTCCACAATGAACACTGAAGCTTTCTTT
d_gene: TRBD2; j_gene: TRBJ2-7; v_gene: TRBV15; abundance: -; CDR3aa: CATSAGGYEQYF; CDR3nt: TGTGCCACCAGCGCGGGAGGGTACGAGCAGTACTTC
d_gene: -; j_gene: TRBJ2-3; v_gene: TRBV9; abundance: -; CDR3aa: CASSSQGATQYF; CDR3nt: TGTGCCAGCAGCTCCCAAGGGGCTACGCAGTATTTT
d_gene: -; j_gene: TRBJ1-5; v_gene: TRBV7-8; abundance: -; CDR3aa: CASSSLINSNQPQHF; CDR3nt: TGTGCCAGCAGCTCTCTTATAAATAGCAATCAGCCCCAGCATTTT
d_gene: -; j_gene: TRBJ2-1; v_gene: TRBV13; abundance: medium-sized; CDR3aa: CASSLGRAREQFF; CDR3nt: TGTGCCAGCAGCTTAGGGCGAGCCAGGGAGCAGTTCTTC
d_gene: -; j_gene: TRBJ2-1; v_gene: TRBV4-1; abundance: once; CDR3aa: CASSQVTYSYNEQFF; CDR3nt: TGCGCCAGCAGCCAAGTCACCTACTCCTACAATGAGCAGTTCTTC
d_gene: TRBD1; j_gene: TRBJ2-5; v_gene: TRBV30; abundance: once; CDR3aa: CAWSVWTGRQETQYF; CDR3nt: TGTGCCTGGAGTGTATGGACAGGGAGGCAAGAGACCCAGTACTTC
d_gene: TRBD1; j_gene: TRBJ1-4; v_gene: TRBV5-1; abundance: -; CDR3aa: CASSNDRGPSGEKLFF; CDR3nt: TGCGCCAGCAGTAACGACAGGGGGCCTTCAGGGGAAAAACTGTTTTTT
d_gene: -; j_gene: TRBJ2-7; v_gene: TRBV28; abundance: -; CDR3aa: CASRDQGSSYEQYF; CDR3nt: TGTGCCAGCAGAGACCAGGGGAGCTCCTACGAGCAGTACTTC
d_gene: TRBD2; j_gene: TRBJ2-3; v_gene: TRBV29-1; abundance: -; CDR3aa: CSVEVRGATDTQYF; CDR3nt: TGCAGCGTCGAAGTGCGGGGGGCGACTGATACGCAGTATTTT
d_gene: -; j_gene: TRBJ2-5; v_gene: TRBV30; abundance: -; CDR3aa: CAWRTWSGRETQYF; CDR3nt: TGTGCCTGGAGGACCTGGTCCGGCAGGGAGACCCAGTACTTC
d_gene: TRBD1; j_gene: TRBJ1-4; v_gene: TRBV11-2; abundance: -; CDR3aa: CASSLHGGQGYEKLFF; CDR3nt: TGTGCCAGCAGCCTGCATGGGGGACAGGGTTATGAAAAACTGTTTTTT
d_gene: TRBD1; j_gene: TRBJ2-1; v_gene: TRBV6-5; abundance: -; CDR3aa: CASSPWTGGNNEQFF; CDR3nt: TGTGCCAGCAGTCCCTGGACAGGGGGCAACAATGAGCAGTTCTTC
d_gene: -; j_gene: TRBJ2-5; v_gene: TRBV28; abundance: -; CDR3aa: CASSLSQGDGLGETQYF; CDR3nt: TGTGCCAGCAGTTTATCACAGGGAGATGGATTGGGAGAGACCCAGTACTTC
d_gene: -; j_gene: TRBJ1-1; v_gene: TRBV5-6; abundance: -; CDR3aa: CASSLSRDDTEAFF; CDR3nt: TGTGCCAGCAGCTTGAGCAGGGATGACACTGAAGCTTTCTTT
d_gene: -; j_gene: TRBJ2-7; v_gene: TRBV4-3; abundance: -; CDR3aa: CASSHNWDSYEQYF; CDR3nt: TGCGCCAGCAGCCACAACTGGGACTCATACGAGCAGTACTTC
d_gene: TRBD2; j_gene: TRBJ2-1; v_gene: TRBV9; abundance: -; CDR3aa: CASSVDGRAGNEQFF; CDR3nt: TGTGCCAGCAGCGTAGACGGGAGGGCCGGGAATGAGCAGTTCTTC
d_gene: -; j_gene: TRBJ2-3; v_gene: TRBV7-3; abundance: few; CDR3aa: CASSQGLLANTQYF; CDR3nt: TGTGCCAGCAGCCAGGGACTCCTAGCTAATACGCAGTATTTT
d_gene: -; j_gene: TRBJ1-2; v_gene: TRBV30; abundance: -; CDR3aa: CAWTGGRLYGYTF; CDR3nt: TGTGCCTGGACCGGGGGGCGTCTCTATGGCTACACCTTC
d_gene: TRBD2; j_gene: TRBJ2-3; v_gene: TRBV7-3; abundance: -; CDR3aa: CASSLRRVRLAGEPEQYF; CDR3nt: TGTGCCAGCAGCTTACGTCGGGTCCGGCTAGCGGGAGAGCCGGAACAGTATTTT
d_gene: TRBD1; j_gene: TRBJ1-1; v_gene: TRBV9; abundance: -; CDR3aa: CASSKGQDLSLAFF; CDR3nt: TGTGCCAGCAGCAAAGGACAGGATCTTAGCCTAGCTTTCTTT
d_gene: TRBD1; j_gene: TRBJ1-2; v_gene: TRBV28; abundance: few; CDR3aa: CASREWDRGSYGYTF; CDR3nt: TGTGCCAGCAGAGAATGGGACAGGGGGTCATATGGCTACACCTTC
d_gene: TRBD1; j_gene: TRBJ2-5; v_gene: TRBV7-9; abundance: -; CDR3aa: CASRGTGTGETQYF; CDR3nt: TGTGCCAGCAGGGGGACAGGGACTGGGGAGACCCAGTACTTC
d_gene: -; j_gene: TRBJ2-2; v_gene: TRBV9; abundance: -; CDR3aa: CASSPHSPGELFF; CDR3nt: TGTGCCAGCAGCCCCCATTCCCCCGGGGAGCTGTTTTTT
d_gene: -; j_gene: TRBJ1-4; v_gene: TRBV30; abundance: -; CDR3aa: CAWSVYGTNEKLFF; CDR3nt: TGTGCCTGGAGTGTATACGGGACTAATGAAAAACTGTTTTTT
d_gene: -; j_gene: TRBJ1-2; v_gene: TRBV6-1; abundance: -; CDR3aa: CASSEGQGTNYGYTF; CDR3nt: TGTGCCAGCAGTGAAGGCCAGGGAACAAACTATGGCTACACCTTC
d_gene: -; j_gene: TRBJ1-1; v_gene: TRBV5-4; abundance: -; CDR3aa: CASSLGGVTEAFF; CDR3nt: TGTGCCAGCAGCTTGGGGGGAGTCACTGAAGCTTTCTTT
d_gene: TRBD2; j_gene: TRBJ2-2; v_gene: TRBV6-4; abundance: once; CDR3aa: CASSGTSGNTGELFF; CDR3nt: TGTGCCAGCAGCGGGACTAGCGGGAACACCGGGGAGCTGTTTTTT
d_gene: TRBD1; j_gene: TRBJ1-4; v_gene: TRBV6-5; abundance: once; CDR3aa: CASSYIQGQGDEKLFF; CDR3nt: TGTGCCAGCAGTTACATACAGGGACAGGGGGATGAAAAACTGTTTTTT
d_gene: -; j_gene: TRBJ2-7; v_gene: TRBV28; abundance: -; CDR3aa: CASSLSPPYEQYF; CDR3nt: TGTGCCAGCAGTCTCTCCCCTCCCTACGAGCAGTACTTC
d_gene: TRBD2; j_gene: TRBJ2-7; v_gene: TRBV6-6; abundance: -; CDR3aa: CASSAGAEREYF; CDR3nt: TGTGCCAGCAGTGCGGGAGCGGAGAGGGAGTACTTC
d_gene: TRBD1; j_gene: TRBJ1-1; v_gene: TRBV5-1; abundance: once; CDR3aa: CASSISWTGGTEAFF; CDR3nt: TGCGCCAGCAGCATCTCCTGGACAGGGGGCACTGAAGCTTTCTTT
d_gene: TRBD2; j_gene: TRBJ2-7; v_gene: TRBV6-5; abundance: few; CDR3aa: CASSYRTSGAYEQYF; CDR3nt: TGTGCCAGCAGTTACAGGACTAGCGGGGCCTACGAGCAGTACTTC
d_gene: -; j_gene: TRBJ2-2; v_gene: TRBV15; abundance: -; CDR3aa: CATSIARGELFF; CDR3nt: TGTGCCACCAGCATCGCGAGGGGGGAGCTGTTTTTT
d_gene: -; j_gene: TRBJ2-3; v_gene: TRBV28; abundance: once; CDR3aa: CATECGAAPQYF; CDR3nt: TGTGCCACCGAGTGTGGGGCAGCACCGCAGTATTTT
d_gene: TRBD1; j_gene: TRBJ1-5; v_gene: TRBV28; abundance: -; CDR3aa: CASSLGVQGENQPQHF; CDR3nt: TGTGCCAGCAGTTTAGGGGTACAGGGGGAGAATCAGCCCCAGCATTTT
d_gene: -; j_gene: TRBJ2-7; v_gene: TRBV5-6; abundance: once; CDR3aa: CASSLTTYEQYF; CDR3nt: TGTGCCAGCAGCTTGACTACCTACGAGCAGTACTTC
d_gene: -; j_gene: TRBJ1-1; v_gene: TRBV4-3; abundance: -; CDR3aa: CASSQGTANTEAFF; CDR3nt: TGCGCCAGCAGCCAAGGTACAGCGAACACTGAAGCTTTCTTT
d_gene: TRBD1; j_gene: TRBJ2-1; v_gene: TRBV5-1; abundance: many; CDR3aa: CASSKGTGRNEQFF; CDR3nt: TGCGCCAGCAGCAAAGGGACAGGGAGAAATGAGCAGTTCTTC
d_gene: TRBD1; j_gene: TRBJ2-5; v_gene: TRBV7-8; abundance: -; CDR3aa: CASSLGQGARVSQETQYF; CDR3nt: TGTGCCAGCAGCTTGGGACAGGGGGCGCGGGTGTCTCAAGAGACCCAGTACTTC
d_gene: TRBD1; j_gene: TRBJ2-7; v_gene: TRBV9; abundance: -; CDR3aa: CASSVNEGQVIPITPSYEQYF; CDR3nt: TGTGCCAGCAGCGTGAACGAGGGACAGGTCATCCCGATTACGCCTTCCTACGAGCAGTACTTC
d_gene: -; j_gene: TRBJ2-5; v_gene: TRBV5-4; abundance: -; CDR3aa: CASSFEGTQETQYF; CDR3nt: TGTGCCAGCAGCTTTGAGGGAACCCAAGAGACCCAGTACTTC
d_gene: -; j_gene: TRBJ2-1; v_gene: TRBV4-3; abundance: -; CDR3aa: CASSLQTGNPYNEQFF; CDR3nt: TGCGCCAGCAGCCTACAAACGGGGAATCCCTACAATGAGCAGTTCTTC
d_gene: -; j_gene: TRBJ2-5; v_gene: TRBV7-2; abundance: -; CDR3aa: CASSFEARETQYF; CDR3nt: TGTGCCAGCAGCTTCGAGGCGAGAGAGACCCAGTACTTC
d_gene: -; j_gene: TRBJ1-1; v_gene: TRBV30; abundance: few; CDR3aa: CAWSGPGHWSEAFF; CDR3nt: TGTGCCTGGAGTGGTCCGGGACATTGGAGTGAAGCTTTCTTT
d_gene: -; j_gene: TRBJ2-1; v_gene: TRBV7-3; abundance: -; CDR3aa: CASSLSVDRILYNEQFF; CDR3nt: TGTGCCAGCAGCTTATCGGTAGACAGGATCCTTTACAATGAGCAGTTCTTC
d_gene: TRBD2; j_gene: TRBJ2-1; v_gene: TRBV7-2; abundance: -; CDR3aa: CASSLYGTSGAEQFF; CDR3nt: TGTGCCAGCAGCTTATACGGGACTAGCGGAGCTGAGCAGTTCTTC
d_gene: -; j_gene: TRBJ1-2; v_gene: TRBV7-6; abundance: -; CDR3aa: CASSLPSGSDYGYTF; CDR3nt: TGTGCCAGCAGCCTCCCCTCAGGATCTGACTATGGCTACACCTTC
d_gene: TRBD1; j_gene: TRBJ1-5; v_gene: TRBV7-8; abundance: -; CDR3aa: CASSPRQGKQPQHF; CDR3nt: TGTGCCAGCAGCCCGAGACAGGGGAAACAGCCCCAGCATTTT
d_gene: -; j_gene: TRBJ1-2; v_gene: TRBV18; abundance: -; CDR3aa: CASSPRQDYGYTF; CDR3nt: TGTGCCAGCTCACCGAGACAGGACTATGGCTACACCTTC